This record concerns one T cell receptor beta chain sequence. Authors' processing steps: The authors estimated nucleated cell counts from reference gene primer amplification. Profiled with immunoSEQ multiplex PCR; TCRdb holds only in-frame clones, not every one. That table furnishes V, J and clone size, whereas the DNA furnished D and trimming. This sample yields under 300,000 clones, of which around 85% are seen a single time; 9.5% to 15% belongs to the top ten. The data derive from a study of blood T cell repertoires in COVID-19. Patients from Seattle were sampled longitudinally, starting during active infection. This CDR3 is 15 amino acids long. The germline V gene encodes CDR1 SGHDT and CDR2 YYEEEE. The germline V and J ends were trimmed by 2 bases and 7 bases, with 16 bases remaining between them.

The V call is TRBV5-6, the J call TRBJ2-1, with a weak D call TRBD1 (5 bases). The sequencing input was peripheral blood. The TCR comes from a woman aged 30 to 39 with COVID-19, enrolled during active disease. The CDR3 DNA is TGTGCCAGCAGCTTCAGGGCAGGGAAGGTGAATGAGCAGTTCTTC. It encodes CASSFRAGKVNEQFF.